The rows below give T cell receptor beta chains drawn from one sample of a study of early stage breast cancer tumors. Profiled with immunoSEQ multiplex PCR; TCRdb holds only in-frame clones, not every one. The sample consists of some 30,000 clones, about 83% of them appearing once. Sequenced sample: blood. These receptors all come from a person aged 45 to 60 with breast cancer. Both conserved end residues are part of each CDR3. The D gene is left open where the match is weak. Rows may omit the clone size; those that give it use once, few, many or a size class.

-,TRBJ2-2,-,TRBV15,TGTGCCACCAGCCGGAGGGGGCTGGGTACCGGGGAGCTGTTTTTT,CATSRRGLGTGELFF
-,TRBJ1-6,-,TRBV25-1,TGTGCCAGCAGCCTCTTCGCAGGGGTAGATTCACCCCTCCACTTT,CASSLFAGVDSPLHF
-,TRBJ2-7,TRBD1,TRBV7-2,TGTGCCAGCAGCTTCGAAGGAGGTTGGCAGGGGGCGCTCAACGAGCAGTACTTC,CASSFEGGWQGALNEQYF
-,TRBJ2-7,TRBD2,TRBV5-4,TGTGCCAGCTGGGGGGAGGGCCGCGAGCAGTACTTC,CASWGEGREQYF
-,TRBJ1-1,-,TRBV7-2,TGTGCCAGCAGCTTAAGGGAGCCTGAAGCTTTCTTT,CASSLREPEAFF
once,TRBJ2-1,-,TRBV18,TGTGCCAGCTCACCGCGGTCCGCAACCTACAATGAGCAGTTCTTC,CASSPRSATYNEQFF
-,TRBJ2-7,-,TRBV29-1,TGCAGCGTACCGGGAAGCTCCTACGAGCAGTACTTC,CSVPGSSYEQYF
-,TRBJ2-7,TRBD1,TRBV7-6,TGTGCCAGCAGCTTAGCGGGGACAGGTATAGGCGAGCAGTACTTC,CASSLAGTGIGEQYF
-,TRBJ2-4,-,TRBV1,TGCACCAGCAGCCAAGATACAGGGCAGGCAAAAAACATTCAGTACTTC,CTSSQDTGQAKNIQYF
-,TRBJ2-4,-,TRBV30,TGTGCCTGGAGTGGTGGGTGGAACATTCAGTACTTC,CAWSGGWNIQYF
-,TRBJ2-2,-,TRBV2,TGTGCCAGCAGAGTTAGCGGCCTCACCGGGGAGCTGTTTTTT,CASRVSGLTGELFF
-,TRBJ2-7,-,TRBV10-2,TGCGCCAGCAAAGGGTTCGGGGACGAGCAGTACTTC,CASKGFGDEQYF
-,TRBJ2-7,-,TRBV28,TGTGCCAGCCGCACCCACCCCTCGTACGAGCAGTACTTC,CASRTHPSYEQYF
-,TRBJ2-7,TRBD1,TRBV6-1,TGTGCCAGTGACAGGGAAAGGGGCGAGCAGTACTTC,CASDRERGEQYF
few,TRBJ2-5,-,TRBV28,TGTGCCAGCAGTTTATTGCGGGGACAAGAGACCCAGTACTTC,CASSLLRGQETQYF
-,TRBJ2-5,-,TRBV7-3,TGTGCCAGCAGCCCGAGCGAGAATTACCAAGAGACCCAGTACTTC,CASSPSENYQETQYF
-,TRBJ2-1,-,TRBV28,TGTGCCAGCAGCCCCCTGGGGGGGGCAAGCGGGTATGAGCAGTTCTTC,CASSPLGGASGYEQFF
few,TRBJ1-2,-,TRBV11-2,TGTGCCAGCAGCTACTCTCTGGGAGCGGCTGCCTATGGCTACACCTTC,CASSYSLGAAAYGYTF
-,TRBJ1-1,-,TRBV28,TGTGCCAGCAACTCGATTAAGGTCCCGAACACTGAAGCTTTCTTT,CASNSIKVPNTEAFF
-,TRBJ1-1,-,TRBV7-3,TGTGCCAGCAGCTTGGGACCCGACACTGAAGCTTTCTTT,CASSLGPDTEAFF
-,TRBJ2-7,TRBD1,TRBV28,TGTGCCAGCAGGGACAGGGACATAGACGAGCAGTACTTC,CASRDRDIDEQYF
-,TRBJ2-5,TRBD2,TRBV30,TGTGCCTGGAGGTCCGTAAGCGGAACCGGGCTAGCGGGAGATCGGGGGACCCAGTACTTC,CAWRSVSGTGLAGDRGTQYF
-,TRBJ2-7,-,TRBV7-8,TGTGCCAGCAGCTCGGTGGCGGGGATAGGGTCGGAGGGGCCCAATTACGAGCAGTACTTC,CASSSVAGIGSEGPNYEQYF